These T cell receptor beta chains were read from a single sample in a study of cytotoxic CD8 clonotypes in ibrutinib-treated CLL. Here immunoSEQ multiplex PCR was the method, and the copy in TCRdb shows in-frame clones only, minus some. The data show more than 7,500 clones, with approximately 79% seen just once and over 3.5% held by the top ten. The sample consisted of PBMCs, taken before ibrutinib treatment. These receptors were taken from a human donor with chronic lymphocytic leukemia. The CDR3 runs from the conserved cysteine through the conserved F or W. The D gene is left open where the match is weak. Clone size appears in some rows only: once, few, many, or a class for an expanded clone.

abundance: .; d_gene: TRBD2; j_gene: TRBJ2-1; v_gene: TRBV7-2; CDR3aa: CASRSSGGDGEQFF; CDR3nt: TGTGCCAGCAGATCTAGCGGGGGAGATGGTGAGCAGTTCTTC
abundance: .; d_gene: TRBD1; j_gene: TRBJ2-4; v_gene: TRBV18; CDR3aa: CASSPLTGLNIQYF; CDR3nt: TGTGCCAGCTCACCCTTGACAGGGCTAAACATTCAGTACTTC
abundance: .; d_gene: .; j_gene: TRBJ2-5; v_gene: TRBV18; CDR3aa: CASSPVMAVETQYF; CDR3nt: TGTGCCAGCTCACCAGTAATGGCAGTAGAGACCCAGTACTTC
abundance: .; d_gene: TRBD1; j_gene: TRBJ2-7; v_gene: TRBV28; CDR3aa: CASWGDRAHEQYF; CDR3nt: TGTGCCAGTTGGGGGGACAGGGCCCACGAGCAGTACTTC
abundance: .; d_gene: TRBD2; j_gene: TRBJ2-7; v_gene: TRBV28; CDR3aa: CASSLWVLAGGPGEQYF; CDR3nt: TGTGCCAGCAGTTTATGGGTACTAGCGGGAGGGCCGGGGGAGCAGTACTTC
abundance: .; d_gene: TRBD1; j_gene: TRBJ2-6; v_gene: TRBV6-1; CDR3aa: CASQGQVVGANVLTF; CDR3nt: TGTGCCAGCCAAGGACAGGTGGTCGGGGCCAACGTCCTGACTTTC
abundance: .; d_gene: .; j_gene: TRBJ1-2; v_gene: TRBV28; CDR3aa: CASRPLPRSYGYTF; CDR3nt: TGTGCCAGCAGACCTTTACCCCGCAGCTATGGCTACACCTTC
abundance: .; d_gene: TRBD1; j_gene: TRBJ2-7; v_gene: TRBV7-2; CDR3aa: CASSFDRGMNNEQYF; CDR3nt: TGTGCCAGCAGCTTTGACAGGGGGATGAACAACGAGCAGTACTTC
abundance: once; d_gene: .; j_gene: TRBJ2-7; v_gene: TRBV6-6; CDR3aa: CASSFTRGLAYEQYF; CDR3nt: TGTGCCAGCAGTTTCACCCGGGGGCTAGCTTACGAGCAGTACTTC
abundance: .; d_gene: .; j_gene: TRBJ2-5; v_gene: TRBV10-3; CDR3aa: CAISTGETQYF; CDR3nt: TGTGCCATCTCAACCGGAGAGACCCAGTACTTC
abundance: .; d_gene: .; j_gene: TRBJ1-2; v_gene: TRBV19; CDR3aa: CASSIGSVFYTF; CDR3nt: TGTGCCAGTAGTATAGGGAGCGTTTTCTACACCTTC
abundance: .; d_gene: .; j_gene: TRBJ1-1; v_gene: TRBV29-1; CDR3aa: CSVEKGGTEAFF; CDR3nt: TGCAGCGTTGAAAAAGGGGGAACTGAAGCTTTCTTT
abundance: few; d_gene: .; j_gene: TRBJ2-1; v_gene: TRBV5-3; CDR3aa: CARSLDLGLTYNEQFF; CDR3nt: TGTGCCAGAAGCTTGGACTTGGGACTTACCTACAATGAGCAGTTCTTC
abundance: .; d_gene: .; j_gene: TRBJ1-5; v_gene: TRBV7-8; CDR3aa: CASSPDRGQPQHF; CDR3nt: TGTGCCAGCAGCCCAGACAGAGGTCAGCCCCAGCATTTT
abundance: .; d_gene: .; j_gene: TRBJ2-7; v_gene: TRBV10-2; CDR3aa: CASSESVIGGGGPRTYEQYF; CDR3nt: TGCGCCAGCAGTGAGAGTGTAATTGGGGGTGGGGGGCCTCGGACCTACGAGCAGTACTTC
abundance: once; d_gene: TRBD2; j_gene: TRBJ2-2; v_gene: TRBV7-7; CDR3aa: CASSLWAGEGTGELFF; CDR3nt: TGTGCTAGCAGCTTATGGGCGGGAGAGGGCACCGGGGAGCTGTTTTTT
abundance: once; d_gene: .; j_gene: TRBJ1-2; v_gene: TRBV4-2; CDR3aa: CASSQDLGTGHYGYTF; CDR3nt: TGTGCCAGCAGCCAAGATTTAGGAACAGGCCACTATGGCTACACCTTC
abundance: .; d_gene: TRBD2; j_gene: TRBJ2-7; v_gene: TRBV7-9; CDR3aa: CASSSPSRLAVDYEQYF; CDR3nt: TGTGCCAGCAGCTCTCCCTCCCGACTAGCGGTAGACTACGAGCAGTACTTC
abundance: few; d_gene: .; j_gene: TRBJ2-5; v_gene: TRBV6-5; CDR3aa: CASGEAQKETQYF; CDR3nt: TGTGCCAGCGGGGAGGCACAGAAAGAGACCCAGTACTTC
abundance: few; d_gene: .; j_gene: TRBJ2-7; v_gene: TRBV7-2; CDR3aa: CASSLGHTSSYEQYF; CDR3nt: TGTGCCAGCAGCTTAGGCCACACGAGCTCCTACGAGCAGTACTTC
abundance: .; d_gene: .; j_gene: TRBJ1-2; v_gene: TRBV6-5; CDR3aa: CASSYYSDGNYGYTF; CDR3nt: TGTGCCAGCAGTTACTATTCTGACGGAAACTATGGCTACACCTTC
abundance: .; d_gene: TRBD1; j_gene: TRBJ1-3; v_gene: TRBV5-1; CDR3aa: CASSVSGTDSGNTIYF; CDR3nt: TGCGCCAGCAGCGTATCCGGGACAGACTCTGGAAACACCATATATTTT
abundance: .; d_gene: TRBD1; j_gene: TRBJ1-2; v_gene: TRBV2; CDR3aa: CASSLTTGSGYTF; CDR3nt: TGTGCCAGCAGCCTTACGACAGGGTCTGGCTACACCTTC
abundance: .; d_gene: TRBD1; j_gene: TRBJ1-3; v_gene: TRBV9; CDR3aa: CASSGQGGTGNTIYF; CDR3nt: TGTGCCAGCAGCGGACAGGGAGGGACTGGAAACACCATATATTTT
abundance: .; d_gene: TRBD2; j_gene: TRBJ2-1; v_gene: TRBV18; CDR3aa: CASSPTGGSGRNNEQFF; CDR3nt: TGTGCCAGCTCACCTACGGGGGGAAGCGGGAGAAACAATGAGCAGTTCTTC
abundance: .; d_gene: TRBD1; j_gene: TRBJ2-7; v_gene: TRBV16; CDR3aa: CASSQSRDRGAYEQYF; CDR3nt: TGTGCCAGCAGCCAATCGCGCGACAGGGGAGCCTACGAGCAGTACTTC
abundance: .; d_gene: TRBD1; j_gene: TRBJ1-2; v_gene: TRBV19; CDR3aa: CASSNENRGGYTF; CDR3nt: TGTGCCAGTTCCAACGAAAACAGGGGAGGCTACACCTTC
abundance: .; d_gene: .; j_gene: TRBJ2-5; v_gene: TRBV2; CDR3aa: CASSRQGVTLETQYF; CDR3nt: TGTGCCAGCAGCCGGCAAGGAGTTACCCTAGAGACCCAGTACTTC
abundance: .; d_gene: TRBD1; j_gene: TRBJ1-4; v_gene: TRBV14; CDR3aa: CASSQKGGAGEKLFF; CDR3nt: TGTGCCAGCAGCCAGAAAGGGGGCGCGGGTGAAAAACTGTTTTTT
abundance: .; d_gene: .; j_gene: TRBJ2-7; v_gene: TRBV5-1; CDR3aa: CASSGGQIGSSYEQYF; CDR3nt: TGCGCCAGCAGCGGCGGACAGATCGGCAGCTCCTACGAGCAGTACTTC
abundance: .; d_gene: .; j_gene: TRBJ1-3; v_gene: TRBV4-2; CDR3aa: CASNPKGGSGGNTIYF; CDR3nt: TGTGCCAGCAACCCAAAGGGGGGATCGGGTGGAAACACCATATATTTT
abundance: .; d_gene: TRBD2; j_gene: TRBJ2-3; v_gene: TRBV7-9; CDR3aa: CASSLHLAGGPNTDTQYF; CDR3nt: TGTGCCAGCAGCTTACACCTAGCGGGAGGGCCGAATACAGATACGCAGTATTTT
abundance: .; d_gene: .; j_gene: TRBJ2-1; v_gene: TRBV7-9; CDR3aa: CASSLINNEQFF; CDR3nt: TGTGCCAGCAGCTTGATCAACAATGAGCAGTTCTTC
abundance: .; d_gene: .; j_gene: TRBJ2-2; v_gene: TRBV13; CDR3aa: CASSPGRVAGELFF; CDR3nt: TGTGCCAGCAGCCCAGGCAGGGTCGCCGGGGAGCTGTTTTTT
abundance: .; d_gene: TRBD2; j_gene: TRBJ2-7; v_gene: TRBV18; CDR3aa: CASSPPGSGGFYEQYF; CDR3nt: TGTGCCAGCTCACCGCCTGGGAGCGGGGGATTCTACGAGCAGTACTTC
abundance: .; d_gene: TRBD1; j_gene: TRBJ2-2; v_gene: TRBV5-1; CDR3aa: CASTRQGQTGELFF; CDR3nt: TGCGCCAGCACCCGACAGGGTCAAACCGGGGAGCTGTTTTTT
abundance: few; d_gene: TRBD1; j_gene: TRBJ2-7; v_gene: TRBV5-6; CDR3aa: CASSLVGQVLYEQYF; CDR3nt: TGTGCCAGCAGCTTGGTGGGACAGGTCCTCTACGAGCAGTACTTC
abundance: .; d_gene: .; j_gene: TRBJ1-4; v_gene: TRBV4-3; CDR3aa: CASSQEHPRTPGLFF; CDR3nt: TGCGCCAGCAGCCAAGAACACCCACGAACACCCGGACTGTTTTTT
abundance: .; d_gene: .; j_gene: TRBJ2-5; v_gene: TRBV7-9; CDR3aa: CASSYHTIPEEETQYF; CDR3nt: TGTGCCAGCAGCTACCATACGATCCCCGAGGAAGAGACCCAGTACTTC
abundance: .; d_gene: .; j_gene: TRBJ2-7; v_gene: TRBV4-3; CDR3aa: CASSQGVRSFYEQYF; CDR3nt: TGCGCCAGCAGCCAAGGCGTCAGGAGCTTCTACGAGCAGTACTTC
abundance: .; d_gene: .; j_gene: TRBJ1-4; v_gene: TRBV6-6; CDR3aa: CASSATGGYEKLFF; CDR3nt: TGTGCCAGCAGTGCCACCGGGGGCTATGAAAAACTGTTTTTT
abundance: .; d_gene: TRBD1; j_gene: TRBJ1-5; v_gene: TRBV4-1; CDR3aa: CASSQDRKRTGTDQPQHF; CDR3nt: TGCGCCAGCAGCCAAGATAGGAAAAGGACAGGGACCGATCAGCCCCAGCATTTT
abundance: .; d_gene: .; j_gene: TRBJ2-3; v_gene: TRBV7-2; CDR3aa: CASSLASTMLGIGTQYF; CDR3nt: TGTGCCAGCAGCTTAGCGTCCACGATGCTTGGTATTGGTACGCAGTATTTT
abundance: .; d_gene: TRBD1; j_gene: TRBJ2-4; v_gene: TRBV5-1; CDR3aa: CASSLQGSQNIQYF; CDR3nt: TGCGCCAGCAGCTTACAGGGGTCGCAAAACATTCAGTACTTC
abundance: .; d_gene: TRBD1; j_gene: TRBJ1-6; v_gene: TRBV4-2; CDR3aa: CASSQDFYRGGNSPLHF; CDR3nt: TGTGCCAGCAGCCAAGATTTTTACAGGGGAGGTAATTCACCCCTCCACTTT
abundance: .; d_gene: TRBD1; j_gene: TRBJ1-2; v_gene: TRBV5-4; CDR3aa: CASSRDRGGLGGYTF; CDR3nt: TGTGCCAGCAGTCGGGACAGGGGAGGGCTTGGTGGCTACACCTTC
abundance: .; d_gene: TRBD1; j_gene: TRBJ2-2; v_gene: TRBV28; CDR3aa: CASRLQGGSGELFF; CDR3nt: TGTGCCAGCAGATTACAAGGGGGCTCCGGGGAGCTGTTTTTT
abundance: .; d_gene: .; j_gene: TRBJ1-3; v_gene: TRBV6-5; CDR3aa: CASSYSRQLSGNTIYF; CDR3nt: TGTGCCAGCAGTTACTCGAGACAGCTCTCTGGAAACACCATATATTTT
abundance: .; d_gene: TRBD2; j_gene: TRBJ2-7; v_gene: TRBV7-8; CDR3aa: CASSLVMRGGLNEQYF; CDR3nt: TGTGCCAGCAGCTTAGTTATGCGGGGGGGGTTGAACGAGCAGTACTTC
abundance: .; d_gene: TRBD2; j_gene: TRBJ2-7; v_gene: TRBV19; CDR3aa: CASSQLQGGSFYEQYF; CDR3nt: TGTGCCAGTAGCCAGCTTCAGGGAGGGTCTTTCTACGAGCAGTACTTC
abundance: .; d_gene: .; j_gene: TRBJ2-3; v_gene: TRBV29-1; CDR3aa: CSVVKGGVDTQYF; CDR3nt: TGCAGCGTTGTAAAGGGGGGAGTTGATACGCAGTATTTT
abundance: .; d_gene: TRBD1; j_gene: TRBJ1-5; v_gene: TRBV7-2; CDR3aa: CASSLGQTQGPQHF; CDR3nt: TGTGCCAGCAGCTTGGGACAGACGCAGGGGCCCCAGCATTTT
abundance: .; d_gene: .; j_gene: TRBJ2-5; v_gene: TRBV27; CDR3aa: CASSGGMETQYF; CDR3nt: TGTGCCAGCAGTGGGGGTATGGAGACCCAGTACTTC
abundance: .; d_gene: TRBD1; j_gene: TRBJ2-3; v_gene: TRBV28; CDR3aa: CASNNRGRGTDTQYF; CDR3nt: TGTGCCAGCAATAACAGGGGGCGGGGGACAGATACGCAGTATTTT
abundance: .; d_gene: TRBD1; j_gene: TRBJ2-5; v_gene: TRBV7-2; CDR3aa: CASSENRGPQETQYF; CDR3nt: TGTGCCAGCAGCGAAAACAGGGGGCCACAAGAGACCCAGTACTTC